This TCR beta chain was captured in a study of OX40 agonist ivuxolimab in advanced cancers. The method was immunoSEQ multiplex PCR; TCRdb's version includes in-frame clones alone and lacks a portion of them. The table includes 55,000 to 75,000 clones, around 84% detected once. V was trimmed by 4 bases and J by 1 base, leaving 18 bases between them. CDR3 length: 16 amino acids. Per germline, CDR1 SGHRS and CDR2 YFSETQ. The chain joins TRBV5-1 to TRBJ2-7, with D possibly being TRBD1 (6 bases). Sequences were derived from CD4+ or CD8+ T cells sorted from blood, sampled in a trial of the OX40 agonist ivuxolimab. This sequence originates from an adult with an advanced solid tumor such as melanoma, head and neck, liver or kidney cancer. The CDR3 nucleotides read TGCGCCAGCAGCCTGTACCCTCGGGACACATCCTACGAGCAGTACTTC. Amino acids: CASSLYPRDTSYEQYF.